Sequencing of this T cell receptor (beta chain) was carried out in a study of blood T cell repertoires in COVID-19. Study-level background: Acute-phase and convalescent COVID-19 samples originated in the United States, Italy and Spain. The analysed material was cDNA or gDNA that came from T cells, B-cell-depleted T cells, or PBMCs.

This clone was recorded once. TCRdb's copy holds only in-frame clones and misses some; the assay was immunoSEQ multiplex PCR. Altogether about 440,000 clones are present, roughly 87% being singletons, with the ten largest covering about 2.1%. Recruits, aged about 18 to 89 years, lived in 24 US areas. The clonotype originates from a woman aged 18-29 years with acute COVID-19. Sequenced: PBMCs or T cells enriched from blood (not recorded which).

CDR3 amino acids: CASSVNSSRGEKLFF. CDR3 sequence (DNA): TGTGCCAGCAGTGTCAACAGCTCCCGAGGGGAAAAACTGTTTTTT. The chain has TRBV6-4 and TRBJ1-4; D is unclear. Trimming shortened V by 4 bases and J by 8 bases, and 17 bases separated the two germline ends. There are 15 residues in the CDR3. CDR1 and CDR2 (germline): MRHNA, SNTAGT.